This T cell receptor (beta chain) was recorded in a study of CD8 T cells in ankylosing spondylitis. From the 5' RACE reads, TCRdb called clonotypes with MiXCR, one entry per CDR3 protein. This table holds about 160,000 distinct CDR3 sequences, 18% found once. The CDR3 loop spans 19 amino acids. Germline lookup yields CDR1 MNHEY and CDR2 SMNVEV (reference sequence). The J segment lost 0 bases and the V segment lost 7 bases, leaving 14 bases of the junction unmatched. This clonotype was observed at least ten times. The chain combines TRBV27 with TRBJ2-3; 12 bases align to TRBD2. Sequencing used blood, either unsorted or a sorted T cell fraction (not recorded which). This sequence was found in a male donor with ankylosing spondylitis or in good health (not recorded which). CDR3 sequence: CASTLLAGGLLGSTDTQYF. The CDR3 DNA is TGTGCCAGCACCTTACTAGCGGGAGGACTACTGGGGAGCACAGATACGCAGTATTTT.